The 32 T cell receptor beta chains below come from one sample, sequenced in a study of molecular identifiers for immune sequencing clone quantification. TCRdb re-derived calls from the PCR reads in MiXCR, one entry per CDR3 protein. The data contain some 590,000 distinct CDR3 sequences, roughly 23% of them singletons. The material sequenced was naive CD8+ T cells from blood, with Jurkat cell RNA spiked in. This sample's subset: FACS-sorted CD8+CD4-CCR7+CD45RA+ naive T cells. These receptor sequences come from a human donor in good health. Some libraries in this study had Jurkat cell RNA spiked in.

This clonotype was seen at least ten times. V gene TRBV6-5 combines with J gene TRBJ2-5; no firm D call. This CDR3 has 11 residues. V was pared by 6 bases and J by 1 base, with 3 bases between. Germline CDR1 and CDR2: MNHEY and SVGAGI. CDR3 loop: CASSRQETQYF. The CDR3, as DNA: TGTGCCAGCAGCCGCCAAGAGACCCAGTACTTC.

This clonotype was observed many times. The genes are TRBV20-1 and TRBJ1-1; D is perhaps TRBD1 (6 bases). Germline V gene data show CDR1 as DFQATT and CDR2 as SNEGSKA (reference sequence). Trimming took 7 bases from V and 8 from J, leaving 17 bases between them. This CDR3 is built from 12 residues. The CDR3 sequence: CSVRETGVEAFF. The CDR3 DNA reads TGCAGTGTTAGGGAGACAGGCGTAGAAGCTTTCTTT.

Many counts were recorded for this clonotype. The genes are TRBV6-2 or TRBV6-3 and TRBJ1-1; D is uncertain. V was cut by 6 bases and J by 1 base, with 9 bases left in between. The length of the CDR3 is 13 residues. The V gene's germline CDR1 is MNHEY and CDR2 SVGEGT. CDR3 bases: TGTGCCAGCAGAAAGGCGGGGAACACTGAAGCTTTCTTT. It translates to CASRKAGNTEAFF.

A remark on this clonotype: At one boundary the junction diverges from the germline segment, which might be a read error. This chain uses TRBV6-2 or TRBV6-3 with TRBJ2-7; a possible D gene is TRBD1 (6 bases). There are 13 residues in the CDR3. Germline V CDR1 and CDR2: MNHEY, SVGEGT. DNA of the CDR3: TGTGCCAGCAGTACGGGACACGCCTACGAGCAGTGCTTC. Encoded protein: CASSTGHAYEQCF.

A single count supports this clonotype. The chain recombines TRBV4-1 with TRBJ1-1; TRBD1 is a possible D gene (5 bases). The CDR3 is made up of 15 amino acids. CDR1 is MGHRA and CDR2 is YSYEKL in the germline V gene. The V and J ends lost 1 base and 2 bases respectively, with 11 bases between them. In DNA form, the CDR3 reads TGCGCCAGCAGCCAAGGGTTGACAGTTAACACTGAAGCTTTCTTT. Protein: CASSQGLTVNTEAFF.

CDR3 protein: CASSVQCNTEAFF. The CDR3 region has the DNA TGTGCCAGCAGTGTCCAGTGTAACACTGAAGCTTTCTTT. The chain recombines TRBV27 with TRBJ1-1; D is uncertain. Germline V gene data show CDR1 as MNHEY and CDR2 as SMNVEV (reference sequence). The V end was cut by 5 bases, the J end by 2 bases, with 9 bases between. The CDR3 has 13 residues.

This clonotype was seen many times. The chain is built from TRBV20-1 and TRBJ2-2, with D perhaps matching TRBD1 (6 bases). Trimming removed 0 bases from V and 1 base from J, with 9 bases in between. Per the germline V gene, CDR1 is DFQATT and CDR2 is SNEGSKA (reference sequence). This CDR3 is 15 amino acids long. The CDR3 reads CSARDVTGNTGELFF. The CDR3 region has the DNA TGCAGTGCTAGAGATGTGACAGGGAACACCGGGGAGCTGTTTTTT.

This clonotype was recorded at least ten times. The J gene is TRBJ2-6, the V gene TRBV12-5; the D is unclear. Trimming stripped 1 base from V and 2 bases from J, with 6 bases between. The CDR3 is 15 amino acids. Germline CDR1 LGHNT, CDR2 FRNRAP. This CDR3 is CASGLGLTGANVLTF. The CDR3 coding sequence is TGTGCTAGTGGTTTGGGTCTAACTGGGGCCAACGTCCTGACTTTC.

This clonotype turned up a few times. The J gene is TRBJ2-7, the V gene TRBV5-5; 9 bases are a match to TRBD2. Germline lookup yields CDR1 SGHKS and CDR2 YYEKEE (reference sequence). Germline trimming cut 5 bases from V and 4 bases from J; bases unmatched to any gene: 10. The CDR3 contains 15 residues. CDR3 in DNA: TGTGCCAGCAGTCCGCCAAGCGGGGGGACGTACGAGCAGTACTTC. Its protein is CASSPPSGGTYEQYF.

The sample holds a few counts of this clonotype. The genes are TRBV30 and TRBJ1-2; D is possibly TRBD1 (5 bases). The CDR3 consists of 13 residues. CDR1 is GTSNPN and CDR2 is SVGIG in the germline V gene (reference sequence). V lost 6 bases, J lost 4 bases, and 15 bases lay in between. CDR3 sequence (DNA): TGTGCCTGCCTGGACGGGGGGAGCTATGGCTACACCTTC. Amino acid sequence: CACLDGGSYGYTF.

Regarding this clonotype: Just one base apart from a much larger clone, this may be a read error. This chain joins TRBV20-1 and TRBJ2-2; no reliable D call. CDR1 and CDR2 (germline): DFQATT, SNEGSKA (reference sequence). This CDR3 spans 12 amino acids. This chain's CDR3 is CGADANTGELFF. CDR3 sequence (DNA): TGCGGTGCTGATGCTAACACCGGGGAGCTGTTTTTT.

The CDR3 spells CAWLGQYVGYTF. The DNA of the CDR3 is TGTGCCTGGCTGGGACAGTATGTTGGCTACACCTTC. The chain recombines TRBV30 with TRBJ1-2, with 7 positions matching TRBD1. Germline V lookup: CDR1 GTSNPN, CDR2 SVGIG (reference sequence). This CDR3 contains 12 residues. After removal of 5 bases from V and 7 bases from J, the junction contained 7 bases not matched to a gene.

This clonotype showed up many times. The J gene is TRBJ2-3, the V gene TRBV6-1; D is unclear. The CDR3 sequence is 12 residues long. CDR1 and CDR2 from the germline V gene are MNHNS and SASEGT. V was pared by 2 bases and J by 5 bases, with 5 bases between. CDR3 sequence: CASSEMGDTQYF. For the CDR3, the DNA is TGTGCCAGCAGTGAAATGGGAGATACGCAGTATTTT.

In its sample, this clonotype was seen many times. CDR3 in DNA: TGTGCCAGCAGTGAAGCGGGAGGCTCCTACAATGAGCAGTTCTTC. Translation gives CASSEAGGSYNEQFF. The rearrangement joins TRBV9 to TRBJ2-1; 9 bases map to TRBD2. CDR1 is SGDLS and CDR2 is YYNGEE in the germline V gene. With 5 bases clipped from V and 0 bases from J, the junction kept 3 bases outside the gene matches. CDR3 length: 15 amino acids.

The chain links TRBV28 to TRBJ1-1; perhaps TRBD1 as D (5 bases). CDR3 length equals 13 residues. Per the germline V gene, CDR1 is MDHEN and CDR2 is SYDVKM. Trimming stripped 7 bases from V and 4 bases from J, with 13 bases between. CDR3 DNA: TGTGCCAGCACCCCGTCGGGGACCACTGAAGCTTTCTTT. Translating gives CASTPSGTTEAFF.

This clonotype was seen ten or more times. The chain combines TRBV19 with TRBJ1-1; a weak D match, TRBD1 (6 bases). Germline CDR1 reads LNHDA; CDR2 reads SQIVND (reference sequence). This CDR3 comprises 14 residues. V lost 3 bases, J lost 0 bases, and 8 bases lay in between. CDR3 in amino acids: CASSMGQLNTEAFF. The CDR3 nucleotides are TGTGCCAGTAGTATGGGACAACTGAACACTGAAGCTTTCTTT.

The V and J genes are TRBV7-9 and TRBJ2-7, with 10 bases aligning to TRBD1. The CDR3 is made up of 14 amino acids. The ends lost 5 bases at V and 7 bases at J; junction bases unmatched: 8. From germline, CDR1 is SEHNR and CDR2 FQNEAQ (reference sequence). The chain's CDR3 is CASSSGTGVREQYF. Here the CDR3 DNA reads TGTGCCAGCAGCAGCGGGACAGGGGTTCGGGAGCAGTACTTC.

The CDR3 bases are TGTGCCAGCAGCTTAGGTTCCGGTTTTACAAACACTGAAGCTTTCTTT. This gives the protein CASSLGSGFTNTEAFF. The J gene is TRBJ1-1, the V gene TRBV13, with unresolved D. Trimming left V 0 bases short and J 2 bases short, with 13 bases between. Germline CDR1 reads PRHDT; CDR2 reads FYEKMQ (reference sequence). The CDR3 is 16 amino acids.

As concerns this clonotype: This sequence may be a read error, since a much larger clone differs from it by one base. V is TRBV5-3 and J is TRBJ1-1, with 7 bases identical to TRBD1. TRBV5-3 is an ORF, with its function uncertain. The length of the CDR3 is 16 residues. V dropped 9 bases and J dropped 8; count of bases not matched to a gene: 22. The CDR3 loop is CATTGQYGQADTEAFF. For the CDR3, the DNA is TGTGCCACGACAGGACAATACGGACAGGCCGATACGGAAGCTTTCTTT.

This clonotype was seen repeatedly, ten times or more. This rearrangement joins TRBV11-2 to TRBJ2-7; 9 nucleotides line up with TRBD1. This CDR3 spans 14 amino acids. V trimming: 3 bases; J trimming: 5 bases; junction bases outside the gene matches: 5. Germline V gene sequence: CDR1 SGHAT, CDR2 FQNNGV. This CDR3 reads CASSFGTGLDEQYF. CDR3 nucleotides: TGTGCCAGCAGCTTCGGGACAGGGTTAGACGAGCAGTACTTC.

This clonotype was picked up a small number of times. The CDR3 loop is CASSYSSILGEKLFF. CDR3 coding DNA: TGTGCCAGCAGTTACTCGAGCATTCTCGGTGAAAAACTGTTTTTT. The rearrangement joins TRBV6-5 to TRBJ1-4; D unresolved. Germline loops: CDR1 MNHEY, CDR2 SVGAGI. The CDR3 has 15 amino acids. Trimming took 0 bases from V and 7 from J, leaving 12 bases between them.

A note on this clonotype: One base away lies a much larger clone, so this may be a sequencing read error. The chain combines TRBV6-5 with TRBJ1-1; D may be TRBD1 (6 bases). V was shortened by 0 bases and J by 10 bases, with 18 bases between the two germline ends. The germline gives CDR1 MNHEY, CDR2 SVGAGI. The CDR3 loop spans 15 amino acids. The CDR3 spells CASSYSLQGGSGAFF. In nucleotides, the CDR3 is TGTGCCAGCAGTTACTCCCTACAGGGCGGGTCTGGAGCTTTCTTT.

V gene TRBV6-5 combines with J gene TRBJ2-7; possibly TRBD1 for D (5 bases). The germline gives CDR1 MNHEY, CDR2 SVGAGI. The germline V and J ends were trimmed by 3 bases and 6 bases, with 15 bases remaining between them. The CDR3 consists of 14 residues. The CDR3 protein is CASSYLGVGCEQYF. CDR3 nucleotide sequence: TGTGCCAGCAGTTATTTAGGGGTAGGCTGCGAGCAGTACTTC.

This clonotype was counted at least ten times. V and J are TRBV30 and TRBJ2-1; D ambiguous. Trimming cost V 0 bases and J 9 bases, with 9 bases left between them. This CDR3 is 12 amino acids long. Per the germline V gene, CDR1 is GTSNPN and CDR2 is SVGIG (reference sequence). The CDR3 spells CAWSVQSAEQFF. CDR3 DNA sequence: TGTGCCTGGAGTGTACAATCTGCTGAGCAGTTCTTC.

This rearrangement joins TRBV20-1 to TRBJ2-1, with 9 bases identical to TRBD1. This CDR3 has 15 amino acids. V gave up 3 bases and J gave up 5 bases; unmatched junction bases: 8. CDR1 is DFQATT, CDR2 SNEGSKA, per germline (reference sequence). The CDR3 coding sequence is TGCAGTGCTAGGCTCCGGGACAGGGCCAACAATGAGCAGTTCTTC. Amino acid sequence: CSARLRDRANNEQFF.

V gene TRBV30 combines with J gene TRBJ2-7, with D perhaps matching TRBD1 or TRBD2 (6 bases each). The ends were cut back, 5 bases at V and 1 base at J, with 15 bases in the middle. CDR1 GTSNPN and CDR2 SVGIG come from the germline V gene (reference sequence). The CDR3 is 14 residues long. The DNA for the CDR3 is TGTGCCTGGTCGGACGGGGGCTTATCCTACGAGCAGTACTTC. Translated, it gives CAWSDGGLSYEQYF. The complete variable domain, with remaining parts taken from reference TRBV30 and TRBJ2-7, reads SQTIHQWPATLVQPVGSPLSLECTVEGTSNPNLYWYRQAAGRGLQLLFYSVGIGQISSEVPQNLSASRPQDRQFILSSKKLLLSDSGFYLCAWSDGGLSYEQYFGPGTRLTVT.

The chain carries TRBV27 and TRBJ2-7; 11 nucleotides agree with TRBD1. Germline loops: CDR1 MNHEY, CDR2 SMNVEV (reference sequence). V shed 7 bases and J 4 bases; nucleotides not matched to a gene: 6. The CDR3 covers 14 residues. Here the CDR3 reads CASKVGQGAYEQYF. Written as DNA, the CDR3 is TGTGCCAGCAAGGTCGGACAGGGGGCATACGAGCAGTACTTC.

Concerning this clonotype itself: The junction departs from germline at one end; a sequencing error may be responsible. V and J are TRBV27 and TRBJ2-3; possible D gene TRBD2, 5 bases. Germline loops: CDR1 MNHEY, CDR2 SMNVEV (reference sequence). This CDR3 has 14 amino acids. The CDR3 loop reads CASSRRGGADTQYF. DNA for the CDR3: TGTGCTAGCAGTCGCCGGGGTGGGGCAGATACGCAGTATTTT.

This clonotype occurred many times. This sequence joins TRBV9 and TRBJ1-3; D is uncertain. The CDR3 runs 14 residues. Germline V gene lookup returns CDR1 SGDLS and CDR2 YYNGEE. Trimming removed 4 bases from V and 4 bases from J, with 12 bases in between. CDR3 sequence: CASSLEGSGNTIYF. In DNA, the CDR3 is TGTGCCAGCAGCTTAGAGGGAAGCGGAAACACCATATATTTT. Filled out from reference TRBV9 and TRBJ1-3, the complete variable domain reads DSGVTQTPKHLITATGQRVTLRCSPRSGDLSVYWYQQSLDQGLQFLIQYYNGEERAKGNILERFSAQQFPDLHSELNLSSLELGDSALYFCASSLEGSGNTIYFGEGSWLTVV.

Ten or more counts support this clonotype. At one end the junction does not follow the germline gene, possibly because of a read error. The chain uses TRBV6-1 and TRBJ1-1; 7 nucleotides line up with TRBD1. Per germline, CDR1 MNHNS and CDR2 SASEGT. The CDR3 is 14 amino acids. The CDR3 coding sequence is TGCGCCAGCAGTGAGAGACAGGGAAGGACTGAAGCTTTCTTT. Translated, it gives CASSERQGRTEAFF.

As for this clonotype: This sequence may be a read error, since a much larger clone differs from it by one base. V and J are TRBV27 and TRBJ2-7; D possibly corresponds to TRBD2 (7 bases). CDR1 and CDR2 from the germline V gene are MNHEY and SMNVEV (reference sequence). V dropped 8 bases and J dropped 2 bases, with 22 bases sitting between them. CDR3 length: 16 amino acids. The CDR3 nucleotides read TGTGCCAGCTCTCGCAGTGGGGGGGGCAGCACCTACGAGCAGTACTTC. Translation: CASSRSGGGSTYEQYF.

Worth noting for this clonotype: A much larger clone lies one base from this, so it may be a read error. The chain combines TRBV29-1 with TRBJ2-7; D uncertain. The CDR3 sequence is 11 residues long. Between the trimmed V and J ends, which lost 7 bases and 3 bases, there was a span of 10 bases. CDR1 SQVTM and CDR2 ANQGSEA come from the germline V gene. DNA of the CDR3: TGCAGCGCACTGTTGGGCTACGAGCAGTACTTC. This sequence encodes CSALLGYEQYF.